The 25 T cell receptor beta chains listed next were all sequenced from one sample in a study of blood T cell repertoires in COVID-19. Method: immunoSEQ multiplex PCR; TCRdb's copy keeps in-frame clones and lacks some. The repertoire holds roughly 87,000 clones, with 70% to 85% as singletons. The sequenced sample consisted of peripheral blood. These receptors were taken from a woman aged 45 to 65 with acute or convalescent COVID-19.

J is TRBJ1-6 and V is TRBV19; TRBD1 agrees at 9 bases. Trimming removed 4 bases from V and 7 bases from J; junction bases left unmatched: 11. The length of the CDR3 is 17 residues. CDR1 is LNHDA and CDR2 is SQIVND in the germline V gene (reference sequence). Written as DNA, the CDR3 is TGTGCCAGTAGTAGCCCTCCCGGGACAGGGCCCAATTCACCCCTCCACTTT. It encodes CASSSPPGTGPNSPLHF. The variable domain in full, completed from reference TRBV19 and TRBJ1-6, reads DGGITQSPKYLFRKEGQNVTLSCEQNLNHDAMYWYRQDPGQGLRLIYYSQIVNDFQKGDIAEGYSVSREKKESFPLTVTSAQKNPTAFYLCASSSPPGTGPNSPLHFGNGTRLTVT.

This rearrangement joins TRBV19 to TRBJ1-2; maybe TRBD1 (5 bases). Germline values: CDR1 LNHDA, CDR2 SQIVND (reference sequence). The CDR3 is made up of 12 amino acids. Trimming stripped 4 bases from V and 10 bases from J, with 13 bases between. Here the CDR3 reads CASSTPGLYYTF. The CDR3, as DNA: TGTGCCAGTAGTACTCCGGGACTCTACTACACCTTC. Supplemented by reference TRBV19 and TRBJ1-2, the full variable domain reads DGGITQSPKYLFRKEGQNVTLSCEQNLNHDAMYWYRQDPGQGLRLIYYSQIVNDFQKGDIAEGYSVSREKKESFPLTVTSAQKNPTAFYLCASSTPGLYYTFGSGTRLTVV.

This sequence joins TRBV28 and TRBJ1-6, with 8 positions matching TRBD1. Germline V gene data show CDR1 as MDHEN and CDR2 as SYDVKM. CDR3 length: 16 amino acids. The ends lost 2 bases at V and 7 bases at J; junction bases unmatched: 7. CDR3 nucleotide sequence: TGTGCCAGCAGTTTAAGACAGGGGTTGGGGAATTCACCCCTCCACTTT. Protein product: CASSLRQGLGNSPLHF.

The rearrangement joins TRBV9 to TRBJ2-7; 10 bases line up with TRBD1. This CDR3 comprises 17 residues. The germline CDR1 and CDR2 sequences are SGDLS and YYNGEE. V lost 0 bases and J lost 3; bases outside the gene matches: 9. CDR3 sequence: CASSVGSLTGGLYEQYF. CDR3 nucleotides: TGTGCCAGCAGCGTAGGGTCCCTGACAGGGGGCCTCTACGAGCAGTACTTC.

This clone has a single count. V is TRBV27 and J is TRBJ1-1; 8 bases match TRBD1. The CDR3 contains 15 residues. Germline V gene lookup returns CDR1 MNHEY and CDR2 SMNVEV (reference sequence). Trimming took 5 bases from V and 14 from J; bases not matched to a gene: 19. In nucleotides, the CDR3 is TGTGCCAGCAGTGTCCCGACAGGGGCCGGGACAAGGAGCTTCTTT. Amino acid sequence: CASSVPTGAGTRSFF.

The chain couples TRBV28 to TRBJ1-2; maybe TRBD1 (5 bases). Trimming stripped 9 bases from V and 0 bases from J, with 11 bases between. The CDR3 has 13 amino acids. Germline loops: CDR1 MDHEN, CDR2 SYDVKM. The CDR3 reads CASMQGANYGYTF. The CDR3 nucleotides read TGTGCCAGTATGCAGGGTGCTAACTATGGCTACACCTTC.

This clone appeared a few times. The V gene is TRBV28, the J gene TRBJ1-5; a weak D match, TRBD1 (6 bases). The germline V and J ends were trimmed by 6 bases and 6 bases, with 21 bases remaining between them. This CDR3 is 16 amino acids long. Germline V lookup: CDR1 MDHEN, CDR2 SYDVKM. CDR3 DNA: TGTGCCAGCAGGTTAGGCAGGGGACGTCTCGCTCAGCCCCAGCATTTT. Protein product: CASRLGRGRLAQPQHF.

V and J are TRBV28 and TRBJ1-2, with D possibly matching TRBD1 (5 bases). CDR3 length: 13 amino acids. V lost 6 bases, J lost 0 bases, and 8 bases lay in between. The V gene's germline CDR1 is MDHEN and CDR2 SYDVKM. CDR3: CASRPTANYGYTF. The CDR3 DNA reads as TGTGCCAGCAGGCCGACAGCTAACTATGGCTACACCTTC.

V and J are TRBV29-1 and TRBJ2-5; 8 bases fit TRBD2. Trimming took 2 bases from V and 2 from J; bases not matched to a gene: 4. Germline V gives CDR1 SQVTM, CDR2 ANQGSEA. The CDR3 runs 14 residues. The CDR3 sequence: CSVELLAEQETQYF. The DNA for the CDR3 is TGCAGCGTTGAATTACTAGCGGAGCAAGAGACCCAGTACTTC.

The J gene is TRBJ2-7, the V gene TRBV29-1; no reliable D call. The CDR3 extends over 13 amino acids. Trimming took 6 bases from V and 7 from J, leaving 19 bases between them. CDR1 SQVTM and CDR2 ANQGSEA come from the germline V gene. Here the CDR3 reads CSVMTTAPGEQYF. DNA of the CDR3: TGCAGCGTCATGACAACAGCCCCAGGAGAGCAGTACTTC.

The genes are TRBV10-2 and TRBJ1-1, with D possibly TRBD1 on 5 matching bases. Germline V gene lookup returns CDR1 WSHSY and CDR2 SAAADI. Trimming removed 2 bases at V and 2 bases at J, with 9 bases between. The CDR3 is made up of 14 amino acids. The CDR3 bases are TGCGCCAGCAGTGAGAAGGGGATAAACACTGAAGCTTTCTTT. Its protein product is CASSEKGINTEAFF.

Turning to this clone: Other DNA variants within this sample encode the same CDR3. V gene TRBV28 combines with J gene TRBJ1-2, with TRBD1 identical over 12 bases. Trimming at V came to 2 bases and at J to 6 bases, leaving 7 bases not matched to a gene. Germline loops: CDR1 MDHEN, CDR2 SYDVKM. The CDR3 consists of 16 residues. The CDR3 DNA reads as TGTGCCAGCAGTTTACCCGGGACAGGGGGCGCGGATGGCTACACCTTC. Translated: CASSLPGTGGADGYTF.

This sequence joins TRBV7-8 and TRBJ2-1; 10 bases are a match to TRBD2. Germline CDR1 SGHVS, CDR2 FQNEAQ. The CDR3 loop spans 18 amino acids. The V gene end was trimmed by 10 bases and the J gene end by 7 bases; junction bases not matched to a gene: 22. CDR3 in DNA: TGTGCCACCGAATCGAGCGGGGGGGCCGTTTTAGCTACTAATGAGCAGTTCTTC. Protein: CATESSGGAVLATNEQFF.

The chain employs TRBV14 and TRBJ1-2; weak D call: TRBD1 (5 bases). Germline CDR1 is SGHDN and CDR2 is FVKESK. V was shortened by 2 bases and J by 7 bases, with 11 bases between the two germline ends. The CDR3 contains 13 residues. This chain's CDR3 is CASSQFQGRGYTF. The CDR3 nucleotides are TGTGCCAGCAGCCAATTCCAGGGTCGTGGCTACACCTTC.

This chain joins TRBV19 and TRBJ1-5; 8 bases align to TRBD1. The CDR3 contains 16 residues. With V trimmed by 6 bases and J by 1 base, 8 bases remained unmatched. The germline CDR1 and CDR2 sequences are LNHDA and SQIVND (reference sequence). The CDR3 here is CASRIRGLGSNQPQHF. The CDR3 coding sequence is TGTGCCAGTAGGATCAGGGGGCTTGGGAGCAATCAGCCCCAGCATTTT.

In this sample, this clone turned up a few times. CDR3 loop: CASSFVDSYGYTF. The DNA for the CDR3 is TGTGCCAGCAGCTTTGTGGACAGCTATGGCTACACCTTC. This sequence joins TRBV7-9 and TRBJ1-2, with D maybe TRBD1 (6 bases). The CDR3 is 13 residues long. Trimming stripped 3 bases from V and 4 bases from J, with 9 bases between. The V gene's germline CDR1 is SEHNR and CDR2 FQNEAQ (reference sequence).

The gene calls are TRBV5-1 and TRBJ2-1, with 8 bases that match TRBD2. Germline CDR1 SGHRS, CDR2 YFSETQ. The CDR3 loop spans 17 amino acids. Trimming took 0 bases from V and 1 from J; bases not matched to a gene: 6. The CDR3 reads CASSLGRGDLSYNEQFF. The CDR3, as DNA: TGCGCCAGCAGCTTGGGGCGGGGGGACCTTTCCTACAATGAGCAGTTCTTC.

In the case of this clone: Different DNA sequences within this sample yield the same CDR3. The CDR3: CASSVGAGNTEAFF. CDR3 bases: TGTGCCAGCAGCGTCGGTGCGGGGAACACTGAAGCTTTCTTT. The chain has TRBV9 and TRBJ1-1; unclear D gene. The V gene lost 2 bases and the J gene lost 1 base, with 9 bases spanning the gap. The germline CDR1 and CDR2 sequences are SGDLS and YYNGEE. This CDR3 comprises 14 residues.

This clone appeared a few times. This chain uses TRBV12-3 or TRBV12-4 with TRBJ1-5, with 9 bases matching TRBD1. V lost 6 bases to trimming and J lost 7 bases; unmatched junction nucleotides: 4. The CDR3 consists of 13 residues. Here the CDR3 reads CASRGQGGQPQHF. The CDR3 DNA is TGTGCCAGCAGGGGACAGGGAGGGCAGCCCCAGCATTTT.

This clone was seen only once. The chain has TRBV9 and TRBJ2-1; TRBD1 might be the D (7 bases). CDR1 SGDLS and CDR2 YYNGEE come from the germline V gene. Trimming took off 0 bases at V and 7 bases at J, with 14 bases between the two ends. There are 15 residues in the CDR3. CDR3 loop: CASSVGRGPLNEQFF. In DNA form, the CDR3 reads TGTGCCAGCAGCGTAGGGAGGGGGCCCTTAAATGAGCAGTTCTTC.

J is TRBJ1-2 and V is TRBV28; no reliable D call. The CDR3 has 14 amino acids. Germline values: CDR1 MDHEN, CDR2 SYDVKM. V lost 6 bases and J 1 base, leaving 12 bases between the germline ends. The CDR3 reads CASSRGGVNYGYTF. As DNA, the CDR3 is TGTGCCAGCAGCCGCGGAGGAGTTAACTATGGCTACACCTTC.

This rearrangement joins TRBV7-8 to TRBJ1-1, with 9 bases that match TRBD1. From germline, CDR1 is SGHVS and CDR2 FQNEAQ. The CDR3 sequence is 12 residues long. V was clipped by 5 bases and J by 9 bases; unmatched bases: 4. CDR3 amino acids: CASSATGGQAFF. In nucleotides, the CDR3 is TGTGCCAGCAGCGCGACAGGGGGACAAGCTTTCTTT. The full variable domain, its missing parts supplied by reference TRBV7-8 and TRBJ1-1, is GAGVSQSPRYKVAKRGQDVALRCDPISGHVSLFWYQQALGQGPEFLTYFQNEAQLDKSGLPSDRFFAERPEGSVSTLKIQRTQQEDSAVYLCASSATGGQAFFGQGTRLTVV.

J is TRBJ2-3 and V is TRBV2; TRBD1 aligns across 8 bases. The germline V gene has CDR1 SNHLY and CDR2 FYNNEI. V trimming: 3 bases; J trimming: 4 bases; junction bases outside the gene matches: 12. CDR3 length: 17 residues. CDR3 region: CASSDLRGQGGADTQYF. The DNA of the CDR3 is TGTGCCAGCAGTGACCTTCGCGGACAGGGAGGTGCAGATACGCAGTATTTT.

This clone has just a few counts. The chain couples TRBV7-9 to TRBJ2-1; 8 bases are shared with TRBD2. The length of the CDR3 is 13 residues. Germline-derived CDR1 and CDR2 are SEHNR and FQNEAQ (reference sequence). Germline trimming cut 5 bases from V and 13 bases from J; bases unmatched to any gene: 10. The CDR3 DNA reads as TGTGCCAGCAGCCTAAGAGCGGGGGAAAGACAGTTCTTC. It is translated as CASSLRAGERQFF. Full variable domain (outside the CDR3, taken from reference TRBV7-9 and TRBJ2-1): DTGVSQNPRHKITKRGQNVTFRCDPISEHNRLYWYRQTLGQGPEFLTYFQNEAQLEKSRLLSDRFSAERPKGSFSTLEIQRTEQGDSAMYLCASSLRAGERQFFGPGTRLTVL.

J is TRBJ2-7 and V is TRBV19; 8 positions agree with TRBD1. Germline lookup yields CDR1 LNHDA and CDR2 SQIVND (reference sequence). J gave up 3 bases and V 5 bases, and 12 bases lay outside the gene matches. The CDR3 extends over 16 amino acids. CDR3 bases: TGTGCCAGTAGTCAGATGGGGGCAGGGGGCATCTACGAGCAGTACTTC. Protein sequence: CASSQMGAGGIYEQYF.